These 19 T cell receptor beta chains share one sample of origin, sequenced in a study of T cells in tuberculosis. TCRdb's copy holds only in-frame clones and misses some; the assay was immunoSEQ multiplex PCR. The table lists 61,000 or so clones, about 76% of them singletons. Cells were sorted from thawed PBMC rested overnight and stained with GMM-loaded CD1B tetramer, viability dye and anti-CD3. The CD1B tetramers carried C32 glucose monomycolate purified from Rhodococcus equi. What was sequenced was CD1b-GMM tetramer-negative cells sorted from PBMCs. The receptors were gathered from an adult woman with latent tuberculosis.

The V gene is TRBV7-2, the J gene TRBJ2-1; no reliable D call. Germline CDR1 is SGHTA and CDR2 is FQGNSA. Trimming removed 2 bases from V and 8 bases from J, with 7 bases in between. This CDR3 has 12 amino acids. CDR3 in DNA: TGTGCCAGCAGCTTATCTCGTGATGAGCAGTTCTTC. It yields the protein CASSLSRDEQFF.

This clone was counted a few times. The genes are TRBV5-5 and TRBJ2-3; D possibly corresponds to TRBD1 (5 bases). This CDR3 spans 20 amino acids. V lost 0 bases and J lost 2, with 25 bases in between. Germline CDR1 SGHKS, CDR2 YYEKEE (reference sequence). As DNA, the CDR3 is TGTGCCAGCAGCTTGGACCCCAGGGCCTCACGCCATCTCGACACAGATACGCAGTATTTT. The encoded protein is CASSLDPRASRHLDTDTQYF.

V is TRBV5-5 and J is TRBJ1-5; 8 bases match TRBD1. Germline V lookup: CDR1 SGHKS, CDR2 YYEKEE (reference sequence). V dropped 0 bases and J dropped 2; count of bases not matched to a gene: 16. The CDR3 contains 20 residues. The CDR3 DNA is TGTGCCAGCAGCTTGGCCTTGGACAGGGCAGCAACAATGGGCAATCAGCCCCAGCATTTT. This gives the protein CASSLALDRAATMGNQPQHF. The full variable domain, in which reference TRBV5-5 and TRBJ1-5 provide the parts outside the CDR3, is DAGVTQSPTHLIKTRGQQVTLRCSPISGHKSVSWYQQVLGQGPQFIFQYYEKEERGRGNFPDRFSARQFPNYSSELNVNALLLGDSALYLCASSLALDRAATMGNQPQHFGDGTRLSIL.

The V and J genes are TRBV5-1 and TRBJ2-5; 11 bases agree with TRBD2. Germline CDR1 SGHRS, CDR2 YFSETQ. The J segment lost 5 bases and the V segment lost 0 bases, leaving 6 bases of the junction unmatched. The CDR3 totals 16 residues. The CDR3 DNA follows: TGCGCCAGCAGCTTGGGGGGACTAGCGGTTATGGAGACCCAGTACTTC. Its translation is CASSLGGLAVMETQYF.

This rearrangement joins TRBV27 to TRBJ1-1; D gene ambiguous. The germline gives CDR1 MNHEY, CDR2 SMNVEV (reference sequence). V lost 5 bases, J lost 5 bases, and 15 bases lay in between. The CDR3 has 14 residues. CDR3 sequence reads: CASSPVGSGTEAFF. CDR3 DNA sequence: TGTGCCAGCAGTCCAGTGGGGTCGGGGACTGAAGCTTTCTTT.

This sequence joins TRBV5-6 and TRBJ2-1, with D possibly matching TRBD2 (5 bases). Trimming stripped 3 bases from V and 4 bases from J, with 5 bases between. Germline assignment: CDR1 SGHDT and CDR2 YYEEEE. The CDR3 runs 12 residues. This CDR3 is CASSSGYNEQFF. The CDR3 DNA follows: TGTGCCAGCAGCTCGGGGTACAATGAGCAGTTCTTC.

The J gene is TRBJ1-5, the V gene TRBV19; D not certain. V was shortened by 1 base and J by 1 base, with 5 bases between the two germline ends. CDR3 length equals 14 residues. Germline values: CDR1 LNHDA, CDR2 SQIVND (reference sequence). CDR3 sequence: CASSIGRSNQPQHF. In DNA, the CDR3 is TGTGCCAGTAGTATAGGGCGGAGCAATCAGCCCCAGCATTTT.

This chain uses TRBV11-3 with TRBJ2-1; 8 nucleotides line up with TRBD1. Germline loops: CDR1 SGHNT, CDR2 YENEEA. This CDR3 region has 16 residues. Trimming at V came to 1 base and at J to 5 bases, leaving 7 bases not matched to a gene. This chain's CDR3 is CASSLGIGQGHNEQFF. In nucleotides, the CDR3 is TGTGCCAGCAGCTTAGGAATCGGACAGGGACACAATGAGCAGTTCTTC.

The rearrangement uses TRBV28 and TRBJ1-6; 11 positions match TRBD1. This CDR3 has 16 amino acids. Per the germline V gene, CDR1 is MDHEN and CDR2 is SYDVKM. V lost 7 bases, J lost 7 bases, and 9 bases stayed unmatched. CDR3 amino acids: CASKPDRGQKNSPLHF. CDR3 DNA sequence: TGTGCCAGCAAACCGGACAGGGGGCAAAAAAATTCACCCCTCCACTTT.

The CDR3 is CASSFRGQFYEQYF. CDR3 nucleotides: TGTGCCAGCAGTTTCCGTGGACAATTCTACGAGCAGTACTTC. The chain has TRBV28 and TRBJ2-7; D is possibly TRBD1 (5 bases). Trimming pared 3 bases from V and 3 bases from J, leaving 12 bases between. This CDR3 is built from 14 residues. Germline V gives CDR1 MDHEN, CDR2 SYDVKM.

The chain combines TRBV19 with TRBJ1-5; 10 bases map to TRBD1. The J segment lost 0 bases and the V segment lost 8 bases, leaving 10 bases of the junction unmatched. The CDR3 length is 17 residues. Germline values: CDR1 LNHDA, CDR2 SQIVND (reference sequence). The chain's CDR3 is CASSGTGASLSNQPQHF. The CDR3 DNA sequence: TGTGCCAGTTCCGGGACAGGGGCCTCTCTTAGCAATCAGCCCCAGCATTTT.

This rearrangement joins TRBV7-7 to TRBJ1-2; D is unclear. The length of the CDR3 is 13 residues. The V end was cut by 3 bases, the J end by 4 bases, with 9 bases between. Per germline, CDR1 SSHAT and CDR2 FNYEAQ (reference sequence). CDR3 loop: CASSLYSPYGYTF. The CDR3 region has the DNA TGTGCCAGCAGCTTGTACAGTCCCTATGGCTACACCTTC.

This sequence joins TRBV9 and TRBJ2-1; 10 bases are shared with TRBD2. Unmatched junction bases numbered 13, after V lost 7 bases and J lost 0 bases. CDR3 length equals 18 residues. Germline CDR1 is SGDLS and CDR2 is YYNGEE. The CDR3 DNA reads as TGTGCCAGCCATCCGGGGTATAGCGGGGGGAGCTCCTACAATGAGCAGTTCTTC. Residues: CASHPGYSGGSSYNEQFF.

The V call is TRBV19, the J call TRBJ1-3, with 7 nucleotides matching TRBD1. Germline V lookup: CDR1 LNHDA, CDR2 SQIVND (reference sequence). The CDR3 is made up of 17 amino acids. V lost 8 bases and J lost 0; bases outside the gene matches: 13. The CDR3 DNA sequence: TGTGCCAGTCGCTCAAAATTACAGGGGTTCTCTGGAAACACCATATATTTT. It yields the protein CASRSKLQGFSGNTIYF.

The chain employs TRBV9 and TRBJ1-1, with D possibly being TRBD1 (5 bases). The CDR3 totals 13 residues. Germline CDR1 reads SGDLS; CDR2 reads YYNGEE. Trimming left V 6 bases short and J 1 base short, with 10 bases between. Here the CDR3 DNA reads TGTGCCAGCAAGGCTCAGGGGAACACTGAAGCTTTCTTT. It translates to CASKAQGNTEAFF.

J is TRBJ2-7 and V is TRBV10-3; possibly TRBD1 for D (6 bases). Trimming removed 0 bases at V and 3 bases at J, with 9 bases between. The V gene's germline CDR1 is ENHRY and CDR2 SYGVKD. The CDR3 has 14 amino acids. CDR3 protein: CAISESQGNYEQYF. The CDR3 coding sequence is TGTGCCATCAGTGAGTCCCAGGGGAACTACGAGCAGTACTTC.

The CDR3 nucleotides are TGTGCCAGCAGCCCTCGCGGGGACTCCTACAATGAGCAGTTCTTC. The encoded protein is CASSPRGDSYNEQFF. The rearrangement uses TRBV9 and TRBJ2-1, with a possible D match to TRBD2 (6 bases). CDR1 is SGDLS and CDR2 is YYNGEE in the germline V gene. The V end lost 4 bases, the J end lost 0 bases, and 11 bases lay between the germline ends. CDR3 size: 15 residues.

The chain is built from TRBV7-2 and TRBJ1-1, with D unclear. The CDR3 has 13 residues. Germline loops: CDR1 SGHTA, CDR2 FQGNSA. V was shortened by 4 bases and J by 8 bases, with 14 bases between the two germline ends. CDR3 coding DNA: TGTGCCAGCAGCTACAGTACCGAAGGAGAAGCTTTCTTT. Translation gives CASSYSTEGEAFF. Combining the CDR3 with reference TRBV7-2 and TRBJ1-1 gives the whole variable domain GAGVSQSPSNKVTEKGKDVELRCDPISGHTALYWYRQSLGQGLEFLIYFQGNSAPDKSGLPSDRFSAERTGGSVSTLTIQRTQQEDSAVYLCASSYSTEGEAFFGQGTRLTVV.

The chain is built from TRBV23-1 and TRBJ2-3; 11 nucleotides line up with TRBD1. TRBV23-1 is an open reading frame whose function is uncertain. V lost 3 bases to trimming and J lost 6 bases; unmatched junction nucleotides: 5. CDR3 length equals 15 residues. CDR3 region: CASSQGQGDADTQYF. The CDR3 coding sequence is TGCGCCAGCAGTCAGGGACAGGGGGATGCGGATACGCAGTATTTT.